These 21 T cell receptor beta chains originate from one sample sequenced in a study of identical twins (dated by TCRdb to the mid-2010s). The library was built by means of 5' RACE. The run used an Illumina HiSeq 2000. TCRdb handled the public reads itself, with Q25 trimming in fastp and clone calling in MiXCR, and kept productive beta chains. Entries that share a CDR3 protein sequence are merged under the most common genes and DNA. This sample is represented by about 900,000 distinct CDR3 sequences; roughly an eighth of them were singletons. Around 1.5% of the sample lies in the top ten. The sample was also linked to a second study, of yellow fever vaccine responses in identical twins.

Sequences were obtained from PBMCs. The receptors were gathered from a woman younger than 35 in good health.

Only a few counts were recorded for this clonotype. The J gene is TRBJ1-1, the V gene TRBV2; TRBD1 might be the D (5 bases). CDR1 and CDR2 (germline): SNHLY, FYNNEI. Between the trimmed V and J ends, which lost 0 bases and 2 bases, there was a span of 25 bases. This CDR3 region has 20 residues. The CDR3 DNA follows: TGTGCCAGCAGTGAAGCGCCCCGCGGTCGAGTCAGGGATTCAAACACTGAAGCTTTCTTT. As protein: CASSEAPRGRVRDSNTEAFF.

The CDR3 region is CASSPRTDNEQFF. DNA for the CDR3: TGTGCCAGCAGCCCCCGGACAGATAATGAGCAGTTCTTC. The V gene is TRBV7-9, the J gene TRBJ2-1; D perhaps matches TRBD1 (6 bases). This CDR3 is 13 amino acids long. Per the germline V gene, CDR1 is SEHNR and CDR2 is FQNEAQ (reference sequence). Trimming cost V 5 bases and J 7 bases, with 12 bases left between them.

V gene TRBV3-1 combines with J gene TRBJ2-1, with 8 bases identical to TRBD2. This CDR3 is built from 15 residues. The germline CDR1 and CDR2 sequences are LGHDT and YNNKEL (reference sequence). J lost 4 bases, V lost 3 bases, and 5 bases had no gene match. CDR3 coding DNA: TGTGCCAGCAGCCATAGCGGGATTAGATACAATGAGCAGTTCTTC. It yields the protein CASSHSGIRYNEQFF.

In this sample, this clonotype turned up a few times. The V gene is TRBV24-1, the J gene TRBJ2-1; the match to TRBD2 covers 9 bases. The CDR3 spans 14 residues. Germline V lookup: CDR1 KGHDR, CDR2 SFDVKD. Germline trimming cut 10 bases from V and 2 bases from J; bases unmatched to any gene: 5. The CDR3 bases are TGTGCCACTTTTAGCGGGAGCGCCTACAATGAGCAGTTCTTC. This translates into CATFSGSAYNEQFF.

This clonotype was counted only a few times. The rearrangement links TRBV20-1 to TRBJ2-5, with D possibly being TRBD1 or TRBD2 (5 bases each). Germline V CDR1 and CDR2: DFQATT, SNEGSKA (reference sequence). V lost 6 bases and J 0 bases, leaving 17 bases between the germline ends. The length of the CDR3 is 15 residues. In DNA, the CDR3 is TGCAGTGCCCCGGACGGGACGGTGTACCAAGAGACCCAGTACTTC. Translation gives CSAPDGTVYQETQYF.

The CDR3 is CSAPGDLGWAIYF. The CDR3 region has the DNA TGCAGTGCCCCGGGCGACCTCGGATGGGCCATATATTTT. The chain combines TRBV20-1 with TRBJ1-3; no clear D. The germline V gene encodes CDR1 DFQATT and CDR2 SNEGSKA (reference sequence). V was shortened by 6 bases and J by 11 bases, with 20 bases between the two germline ends. The CDR3 is 13 residues long.

This clonotype was observed at least ten times. This chain connects TRBV12-3 or TRBV12-4 to TRBJ2-1, with D maybe TRBD1 (5 bases). The CDR3 runs 15 residues. V lost 3 bases and J lost 2, with 11 bases in between. The CDR3 sequence: CASSLTAQAYNEQFF. The CDR3 DNA reads as TGTGCCAGCAGTTTGACAGCGCAGGCCTACAATGAGCAGTTCTTC.

This chain uses TRBV10-3 with TRBJ2-1; 8 bases match TRBD1. The CDR3 totals 15 residues. Unmatched junction bases numbered 5, after V lost 3 bases and J lost 4 bases. In germline, CDR1 is ENHRY, CDR2 SYGVKD. The CDR3 DNA reads as TGTGCCATCAGTGATCCGGGACAGGCGTACAATGAGCAGTTCTTC. Its translation: CAISDPGQAYNEQFF.

V is TRBV28 and J is TRBJ2-1; 7 nucleotides match TRBD2. The CDR3 spans 15 residues. Germline lookup yields CDR1 MDHEN and CDR2 SYDVKM. The ends lost 3 bases at V and 8 bases at J; junction bases unmatched: 10. CDR3 region: CASSFWGTTGDEQFF. CDR3 nucleotide sequence: TGTGCCAGCAGTTTCTGGGGGACTACCGGGGATGAGCAGTTCTTC.

V gene TRBV6-1 combines with J gene TRBJ1-1; TRBD1 is a possible D gene (6 bases). This CDR3 region has 13 residues. Trimming stripped 5 bases from V and 4 bases from J, with 11 bases between. The germline V gene has CDR1 MNHNS and CDR2 SASEGT. CDR3 in amino acids: CASSTPGATEAFF. In DNA, the CDR3 is TGTGCCAGCAGTACCCCAGGGGCCACTGAAGCTTTCTTT.

The chain has TRBV6-5 and TRBJ1-1; D not resolved. The germline V gene encodes CDR1 MNHEY and CDR2 SVGAGI. There are 15 residues in the CDR3. Trimming removed 0 bases at V and 0 bases at J, with 8 bases between. The CDR3 region is CASSYSNSLNTEAFF. In nucleotides, the CDR3 is TGTGCCAGCAGTTACTCGAACAGCCTGAACACTGAAGCTTTCTTT.

The table lists this clonotype with a few counts. The chain recombines TRBV28 with TRBJ2-7, with D possibly being TRBD2 (5 bases). CDR3 length: 14 amino acids. Germline CDR1 reads MDHEN; CDR2 reads SYDVKM. Trimming removed 3 bases from V and 3 bases from J, with 12 bases in between. CDR3 protein: CASSFPGIHYEQYF. DNA for the CDR3: TGTGCCAGCAGTTTCCCCGGGATCCACTACGAGCAGTACTTC.

This clonotype has just a few counts. At one boundary the junction diverges from the germline segment, which might be a read error. The chain couples TRBV20-1 to TRBJ1-1; weak D call: TRBD1 (6 bases). From germline, CDR1 is DFQATT and CDR2 SNEGSKA (reference sequence). The CDR3 has 12 amino acids. DNA of the CDR3: TGCAGTGCCAGAGAAGAGGGGGTGCGAGCTTTCTTT. It translates to CSAREEGVRAFF.

This clonotype has a count of ten or more. The chain links TRBV20-1 to TRBJ2-2; no firm D call. Germline lookup yields CDR1 DFQATT and CDR2 SNEGSKA (reference sequence). This CDR3 comprises 15 residues. V dropped 1 base and J dropped 0 bases, with 9 bases sitting between them. The CDR3 bases are TGCAGTGCTAGAGGGAAGCTTACGAACACCGGGGAGCTGTTTTTT. It encodes CSARGKLTNTGELFF.

The rearrangement joins TRBV12-3 or TRBV12-4 to TRBJ2-2; D remains ambiguous. With 6 bases removed from V and 3 bases from J, the gap between germline ends came to 14 bases. The CDR3 totals 15 residues. CDR3 sequence: CASSKTILDTGELFF. CDR3 nucleotides: TGTGCCAGCAGCAAAACAATTTTGGACACCGGGGAGCTGTTTTTT.

This clonotype was picked up many times. This chain connects TRBV10-3 to TRBJ2-1; the D gene could be TRBD1 or TRBD2 (7 bases each). The CDR3 contains 16 residues. V was trimmed by 7 bases and J by 1 base, leaving 17 bases between them. Per the germline V gene, CDR1 is ENHRY and CDR2 is SYGVKD. The CDR3 spells CAITDPGGGSYNEQFF. Written as DNA, the CDR3 is TGTGCCATCACCGACCCAGGGGGGGGATCCTACAATGAGCAGTTCTTC.

The chain links TRBV20-1 to TRBJ1-5; 7 bases map to TRBD1. This CDR3 region has 15 residues. V shed 2 bases and J 4 bases; nucleotides not matched to a gene: 8. The V gene's germline CDR1 is DFQATT and CDR2 SNEGSKA (reference sequence). The CDR3 region has the DNA TGCAGTGCTAGACCAAGAGGGGACAGAAATCAGCCCCAGCATTTT. Protein sequence: CSARPRGDRNQPQHF.

This clonotype was recorded many times. This chain uses TRBV27 with TRBJ2-4; D gene unclear. Trimming stripped 5 bases from V and 9 bases from J, with 14 bases between. Germline loops: CDR1 MNHEY, CDR2 SMNVEV (reference sequence). This CDR3 contains 13 residues. The CDR3 protein is CASSATVDSIQYF. The CDR3 DNA sequence: TGTGCCAGCAGTGCGACGGTGGATAGCATTCAGTACTTC.

This clonotype was recorded at least ten times. This rearrangement joins TRBV7-8 to TRBJ2-5; the D gene is possibly TRBD2 (7 bases). V lost 1 base and J 4 bases, leaving 13 bases between the germline ends. The CDR3 has 15 residues. Germline V gene data show CDR1 as SGHVS and CDR2 as FQNEAQ. Here the CDR3 reads CASSLVGGRGETQYF. CDR3 nucleotides: TGTGCCAGCAGCTTAGTGGGGGGGCGCGGAGAGACCCAGTACTTC.

At least ten counts were recorded for this clonotype. The CDR3 sequence: CASGLLAGQQFF. CDR3 nucleotides: TGTGCCAGCGGCCTCTTAGCGGGACAGCAGTTCTTC. The chain carries TRBV27 and TRBJ2-1, with 8 positions matching TRBD2. V shed 8 bases, J shed 11 bases, and the junction held 8 bases outside the gene matches. CDR3 size: 12 residues. The germline V gene has CDR1 MNHEY and CDR2 SMNVEV (reference sequence).

The chain recombines TRBV28 with TRBJ2-3; 11 bases are shared with TRBD2. CDR3 length: 18 residues. Germline V gene lookup returns CDR1 MDHEN and CDR2 SYDVKM. V shed 5 bases, J shed 0 bases, and the junction held 10 bases outside the gene matches. The CDR3 nucleotides read TGTGCCAGCAGTCCTCCCCCCGGGACTAGCGGAAGCACAGATACGCAGTATTTT. Encoded protein: CASSPPPGTSGSTDTQYF.